This is a list of T cell receptor beta chains from one sample in a study of cytotoxic CD8 clonotypes in ibrutinib-treated CLL. This table comes from immunoSEQ multiplex PCR, and its TCRdb copy is limited to in-frame clones, with some not included. The table shows more than 200,000 clones, with approximately 79% occurring only once. Sequencing used PBMCs, obtained after 12 months of ibrutinib treatment. The receptors originated from a human donor with chronic lymphocytic leukemia. CDR3s include the opening cysteine and the closing phenylalanine or tryptophan.

TRBV29-1	TRBJ2-3	CSVEVTFTDTQYF
TRBV6-6	TRBJ1-1	CASSRIGAPEAFF
TRBV2	TRBJ1-1	CASSDGTGGLRSEAFF
TRBV14	TRBJ2-7	CASSQDTWTRYEQYF
TRBV27	TRBJ2-1	CASSLGGRAVDEQFF
TRBV5-1	TRBJ1-1	CASSLGGGLQTEAFF
TRBV5-1	TRBJ2-7	CASSSGQTTYEQYF
TRBV2	TRBJ2-7	CASTSGLAGADHYEQYF
TRBV6-1	TRBJ1-4	CASSATQGYDEKLFF
TRBV7-6	TRBJ2-7	CASSLGWGDWRGAHEQYF
TRBV4-1	TRBJ2-5	CASSQGGLAGGQETQYF
TRBV6-1	TRBJ2-2	CASPEIRSGELFF
TRBV7-7	TRBJ2-3	CASSLAGWGTGKDTQYF
TRBV1	TRBJ2-7	CTSSQAQEVF
TRBV6-6	TRBJ1-3	CASTRSGPSGNTIYF
TRBV2	TRBJ1-3	CARLRLSGNTIYF
TRBV5-1	TRBJ2-7	CASSPRQGYYEQYF
TRBV21-1	TRBJ1-2	CANQGLDRGGCGYTF
TRBV27	TRBJ1-1	CASSLIGYTEAFF
TRBV6-5	TRBJ1-5	CASSYSRTGECQPQHF
TRBV28	TRBJ1-2	CASSLYQGAIYGYTF
TRBV6-5	TRBJ1-1	CASSLNRGNTEAFF
TRBV6-6	TRBJ2-7	CASSRPSDPYEQYF
TRBV4-1	TRBJ2-7	CASSQVGPGGIAYEQYF
TRBV6-5	TRBJ2-1	CASSYQGYNEQFF
TRBV19	TRBJ2-5	CASSMTQGGTQYF
TRBV12-2	TRBJ2-5	CASRLPPSETQYF
TRBV13	TRBJ2-5	CASSLGQGQQETQYF
TRBV6-6	TRBJ2-7	CASSYGPYEQYF
TRBV2	TRBJ2-1	CASSRQGGYNEQFF
TRBV27	TRBJ2-3	CATLLDSTDTQYF
TRBV21-1	TRBJ2-1	CASSKTHDAFF